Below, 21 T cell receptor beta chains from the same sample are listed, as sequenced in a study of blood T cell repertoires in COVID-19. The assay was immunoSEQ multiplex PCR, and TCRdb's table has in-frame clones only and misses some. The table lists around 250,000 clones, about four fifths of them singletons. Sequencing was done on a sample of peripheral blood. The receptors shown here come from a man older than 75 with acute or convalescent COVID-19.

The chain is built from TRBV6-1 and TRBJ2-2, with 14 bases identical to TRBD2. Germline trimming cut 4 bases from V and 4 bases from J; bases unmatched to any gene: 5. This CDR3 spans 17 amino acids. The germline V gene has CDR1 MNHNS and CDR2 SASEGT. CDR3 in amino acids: CASSASGLAGVTGELFF. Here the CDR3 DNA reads TGTGCCAGCAGTGCGTCGGGACTAGCGGGAGTCACCGGGGAGCTGTTTTTT.

The CDR3 here is CASSSTRLAGGETQYF. CDR3 nucleotides: TGTGCCAGCAGTTCCACCAGACTAGCGGGGGGGGAGACCCAGTACTTC. The rearrangement joins TRBV28 to TRBJ2-5, with 14 bases fitting TRBD2. Germline trimming cut 4 bases from V and 5 bases from J; bases unmatched to any gene: 6. This CDR3 contains 16 residues. CDR1 and CDR2 (germline): MDHEN, SYDVKM.

This CDR3 is CATSDLAETDTGELFF. Here the CDR3 DNA reads TGTGCCACCAGTGATTTGGCCGAGACAGACACCGGGGAGCTGTTTTTT. The chain combines TRBV24-1 with TRBJ2-2, with a possible D match to TRBD1 (5 bases). The germline gives CDR1 KGHDR, CDR2 SFDVKD. The CDR3 has 16 residues. V lost 0 bases and J 3 bases, leaving 10 bases between the germline ends.

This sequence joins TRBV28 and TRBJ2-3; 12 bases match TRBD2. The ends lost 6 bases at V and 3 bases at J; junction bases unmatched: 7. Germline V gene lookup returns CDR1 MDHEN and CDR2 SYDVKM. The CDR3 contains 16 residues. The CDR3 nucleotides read TGTGCCAGCAGATATACCACTAGCGGGGGGACAGATACGCAGTATTTT. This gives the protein CASRYTTSGGTDTQYF.

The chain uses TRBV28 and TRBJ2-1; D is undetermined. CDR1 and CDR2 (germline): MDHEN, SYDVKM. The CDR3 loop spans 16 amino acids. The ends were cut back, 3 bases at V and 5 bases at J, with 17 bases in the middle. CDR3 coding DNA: TGTGCCAGCAGTTTTGGCGTAGACATTACAAACAATGAGCAGTTCTTC. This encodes CASSFGVDITNNEQFF.

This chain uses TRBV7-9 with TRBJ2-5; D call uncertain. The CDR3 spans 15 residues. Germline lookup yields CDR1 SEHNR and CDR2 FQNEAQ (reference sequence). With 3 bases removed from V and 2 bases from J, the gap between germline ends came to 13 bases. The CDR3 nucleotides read TGTGCCAGCAGCTTCAATTCGTGGCAGCAAGAGACCCAGTACTTC. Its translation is CASSFNSWQQETQYF. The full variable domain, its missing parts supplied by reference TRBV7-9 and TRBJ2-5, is DTGVSQNPRHKITKRGQNVTFRCDPISEHNRLYWYRQTLGQGPEFLTYFQNEAQLEKSRLLSDRFSAERPKGSFSTLEIQRTEQGDSAMYLCASSFNSWQQETQYFGPGTRLLVL.

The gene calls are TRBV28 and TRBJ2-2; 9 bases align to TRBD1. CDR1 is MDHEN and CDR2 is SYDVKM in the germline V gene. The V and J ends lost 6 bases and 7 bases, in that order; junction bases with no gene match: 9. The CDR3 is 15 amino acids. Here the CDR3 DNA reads TGTGCCAGCAGATTCGGACAGGGGTGGAGCGGGGAGCTGTTTTTT. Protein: CASRFGQGWSGELFF.

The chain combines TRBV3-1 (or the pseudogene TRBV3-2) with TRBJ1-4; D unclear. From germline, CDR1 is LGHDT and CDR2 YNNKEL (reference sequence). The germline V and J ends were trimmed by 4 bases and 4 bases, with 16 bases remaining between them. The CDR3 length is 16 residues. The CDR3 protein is CASSPFSQMGNEKLFF. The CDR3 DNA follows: TGTGCCAGCAGCCCCTTTAGCCAGATGGGTAATGAAAAACTGTTTTTT.

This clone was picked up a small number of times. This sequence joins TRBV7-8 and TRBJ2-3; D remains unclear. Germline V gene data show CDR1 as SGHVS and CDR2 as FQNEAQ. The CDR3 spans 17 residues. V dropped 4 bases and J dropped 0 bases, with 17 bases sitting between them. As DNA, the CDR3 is TGTGCCAGCAGCTCAATTCACGCGGAGACTAGCACAGATACGCAGTATTTT. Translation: CASSSIHAETSTDTQYF.

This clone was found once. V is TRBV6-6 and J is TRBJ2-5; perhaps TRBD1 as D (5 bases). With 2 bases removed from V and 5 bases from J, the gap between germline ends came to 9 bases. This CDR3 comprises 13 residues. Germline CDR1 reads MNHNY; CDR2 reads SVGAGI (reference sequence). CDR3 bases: TGTGCCAGCAGTTACAGGGGTCGGGAGACCCAGTACTTC. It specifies CASSYRGRETQYF.

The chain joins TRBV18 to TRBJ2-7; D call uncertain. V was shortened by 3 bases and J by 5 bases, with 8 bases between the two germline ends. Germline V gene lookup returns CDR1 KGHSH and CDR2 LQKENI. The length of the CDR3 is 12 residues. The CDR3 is CASSPNIDEQYF. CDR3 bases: TGTGCCAGCTCACCCAACATTGACGAGCAGTACTTC.

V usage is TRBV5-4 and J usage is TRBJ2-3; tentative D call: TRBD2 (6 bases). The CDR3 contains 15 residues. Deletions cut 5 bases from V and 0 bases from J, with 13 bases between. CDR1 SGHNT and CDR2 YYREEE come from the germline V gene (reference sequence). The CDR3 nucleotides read TGTGCCAGCAGGCCGGCGGGGCAGAGCACAGATACGCAGTATTTT. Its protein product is CASRPAGQSTDTQYF.

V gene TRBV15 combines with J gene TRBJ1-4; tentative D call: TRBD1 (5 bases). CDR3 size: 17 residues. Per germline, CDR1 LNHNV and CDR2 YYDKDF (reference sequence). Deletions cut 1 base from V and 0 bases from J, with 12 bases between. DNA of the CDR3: TGTGCCACCAGCAGAGCAGGGATAGTCTCAACTAATGAAAAACTGTTTTTT. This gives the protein CATSRAGIVSTNEKLFF.

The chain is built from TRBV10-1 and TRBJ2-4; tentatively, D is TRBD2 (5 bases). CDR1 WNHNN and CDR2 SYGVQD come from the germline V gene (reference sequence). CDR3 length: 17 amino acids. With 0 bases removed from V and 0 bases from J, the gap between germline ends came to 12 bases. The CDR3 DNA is TGCGCCAGCAGTGAGTCGGGAGACTTACTAGCCAAAAACATTCAGTACTTC. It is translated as CASSESGDLLAKNIQYF.

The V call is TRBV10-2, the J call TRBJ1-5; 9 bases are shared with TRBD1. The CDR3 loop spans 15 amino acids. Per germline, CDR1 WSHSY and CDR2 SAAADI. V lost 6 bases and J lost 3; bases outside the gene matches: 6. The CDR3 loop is CASRRTGVSNQPQHF. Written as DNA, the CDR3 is TGCGCCAGCAGAAGGACAGGGGTATCCAATCAGCCCCAGCATTTT.

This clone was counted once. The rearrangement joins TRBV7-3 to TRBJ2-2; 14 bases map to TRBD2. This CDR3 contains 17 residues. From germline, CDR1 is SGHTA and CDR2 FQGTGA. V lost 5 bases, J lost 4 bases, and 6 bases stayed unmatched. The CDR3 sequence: CASSPLGLAGGTGELFF. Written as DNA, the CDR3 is TGTGCCAGCAGCCCACTAGGACTAGCGGGAGGCACCGGGGAGCTGTTTTTT. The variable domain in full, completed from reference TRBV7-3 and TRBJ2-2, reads GAGVSQTPSNKVTEKGKYVELRCDPISGHTALYWYRQSLGQGPEFLIYFQGTGAADDSGLPNDRFFAVRPEGSVSTLKIQRTERGDSAVYLCASSPLGLAGGTGELFFGEGSRLTVL.

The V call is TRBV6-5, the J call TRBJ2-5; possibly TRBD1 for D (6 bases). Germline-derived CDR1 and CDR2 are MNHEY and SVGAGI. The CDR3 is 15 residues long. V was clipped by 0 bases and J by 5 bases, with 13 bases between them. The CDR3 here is CASSYSTQGGETQYF. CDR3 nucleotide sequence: TGTGCCAGCAGTTACTCAACACAGGGTGGGGAGACCCAGTACTTC.

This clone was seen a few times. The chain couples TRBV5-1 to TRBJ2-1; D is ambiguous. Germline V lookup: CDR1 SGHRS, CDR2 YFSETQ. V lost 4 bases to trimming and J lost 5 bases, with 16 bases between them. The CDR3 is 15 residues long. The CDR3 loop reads CASSLTGYNNNEQFF. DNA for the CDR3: TGCGCCAGCAGCCTGACCGGGTACAACAACAATGAGCAGTTCTTC.

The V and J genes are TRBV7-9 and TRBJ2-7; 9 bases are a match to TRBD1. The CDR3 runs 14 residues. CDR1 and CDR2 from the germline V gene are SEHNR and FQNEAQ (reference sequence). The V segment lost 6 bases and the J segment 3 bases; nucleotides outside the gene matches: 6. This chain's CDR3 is CASRLGTGNYEQYF. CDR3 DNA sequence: TGTGCCAGCAGGCTCGGGACAGGGAACTACGAGCAGTACTTC.

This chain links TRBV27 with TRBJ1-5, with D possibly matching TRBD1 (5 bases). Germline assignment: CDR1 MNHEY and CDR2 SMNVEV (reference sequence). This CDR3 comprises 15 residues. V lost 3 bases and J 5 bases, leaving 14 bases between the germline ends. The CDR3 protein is CASSLRGLGDQPQHF. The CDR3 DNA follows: TGTGCCAGCAGTTTGCGGGGGTTAGGCGATCAGCCCCAGCATTTT.

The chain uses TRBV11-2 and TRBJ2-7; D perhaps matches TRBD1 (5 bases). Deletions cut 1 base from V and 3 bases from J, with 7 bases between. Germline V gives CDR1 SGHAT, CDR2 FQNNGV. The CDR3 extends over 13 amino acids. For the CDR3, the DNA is TGTGCCAGCAGCTTAGGCAGGGTCTACGAGCAGTACTTC. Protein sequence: CASSLGRVYEQYF.